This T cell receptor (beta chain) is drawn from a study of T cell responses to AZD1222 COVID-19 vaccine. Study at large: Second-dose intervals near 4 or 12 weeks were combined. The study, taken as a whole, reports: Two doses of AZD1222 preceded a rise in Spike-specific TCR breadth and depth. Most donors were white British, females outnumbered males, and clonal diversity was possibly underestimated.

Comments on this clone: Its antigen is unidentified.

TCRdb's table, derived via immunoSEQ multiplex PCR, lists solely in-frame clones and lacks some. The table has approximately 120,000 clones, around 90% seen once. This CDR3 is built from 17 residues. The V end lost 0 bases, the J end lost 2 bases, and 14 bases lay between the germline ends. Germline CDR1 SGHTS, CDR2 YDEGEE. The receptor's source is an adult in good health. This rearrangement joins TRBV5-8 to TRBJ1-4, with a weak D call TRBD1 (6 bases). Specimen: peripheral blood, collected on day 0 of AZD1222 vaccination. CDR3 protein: CASSLGRGTPTNEKLFF. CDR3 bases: TGTGCCAGCAGCTTGGGAAGGGGGACCCCCACTAATGAAAAACTGTTTTTT. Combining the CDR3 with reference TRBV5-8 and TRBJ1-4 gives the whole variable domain EAGVTQSPTHLIKTRGQQATLRCSPISGHTSVYWYQQALGLGLQFLLWYDEGEERNRGNFPPRFSGRQFPNYSSELNVNALELEDSALYLCASSLGRGTPTNEKLFFGSGTQLSVL.